This TCR beta chain was documented in a study of T cells expressing NK-cell markers. Whole-study context: Sequencing of TCR beta repertoires drew on sorted CD3+CD56+NKG2C+, CD3+CD56+NKG2C- and CD3+CD56-NKG2C+ T cells. Within the sequenced cohort of eight donors, seven exhibited HCMV seropositivity and one was seronegative.

Germline CDR1 is SGDLS and CDR2 is YYNGEE. The CDR3 covers 16 residues. TCRdb re-called the 5' RACE reads and shows each CDR3 protein once, DNA omitted. The repertoire table contains 300,000 to 450,000 distinct CDR3 sequences. Sequenced: blood T cells: a sorted CD56 or NKG2C T cell subset, CD4+ or CD8+ T cells, or bulk PBMC T cells (not recorded which). This receptor was taken from a man between 18 and 69 years old in good health. The rearrangement links TRBV9 to TRBJ1-3; with no DNA, the TCRdb D assignment of TRBD1 cannot be verified. CDR3 region: CASTPGQGHSGNTIYF.